The 29 T cell receptor beta chains in this list originate from one sample, sequenced in a study of PD-L1 blockade in urothelial cancer. Produced via immunoSEQ multiplex PCR; TCRdb's table is partial and in-frame only. The repertoire holds about 79,000 clones, with approximately 86% as singletons. Time point here: pretreatment peripheral blood. Sequencing was performed on PBMCs, taken around atezolizumab (anti-PD-L1) treatment. These TCRs come from a man between 60 and 75 years old with urothelial cancer.

CDR3 amino acids: CAWSVGMEWSQHF. CDR3 coding DNA: TGTGCCTGGAGTGTAGGTATGGAGTGGTCCCAGCATTTT. The chain employs TRBV30 and TRBJ1-5, with D unclear. V was clipped by 0 bases and J by 11 bases, with 14 bases between them. The CDR3 length is 13 residues. Germline-derived CDR1 and CDR2 are GTSNPN and SVGIG (reference sequence).

The chain has TRBV20-1 and TRBJ1-3; D gene ambiguous. The V and J ends lost 6 bases and 4 bases respectively, with 7 bases between them. The CDR3 is made up of 11 amino acids. Germline V gene data show CDR1 as DFQATT and CDR2 as SNEGSKA (reference sequence). The CDR3 DNA follows: TGCAGTGCCAGGTTGGGAAACACCATATATTTT. Its protein is CSARLGNTIYF.

Only one count was recorded for this clone. The chain is built from TRBV30 and TRBJ2-1; 15 bases agree with TRBD2. Trimming took 3 bases from V and 7 from J; bases not matched to a gene: 4. The germline gives CDR1 GTSNPN, CDR2 SVGIG (reference sequence). The CDR3 loop spans 15 amino acids. The CDR3 sequence is CAWSFGTSGGNEQFF. The CDR3 nucleotides read TGTGCCTGGAGCTTCGGGACTAGCGGGGGGAATGAGCAGTTCTTC.

The rearrangement uses TRBV14 and TRBJ1-4, with 8 bases identical to TRBD1. V was pared by 3 bases and J by 4 bases, with 10 bases of the junction left unmatched. This CDR3 comprises 17 residues. Germline V gene data show CDR1 as SGHDN and CDR2 as FVKESK. The DNA of the CDR3 is TGTGCCAGCAGCCACCGCACAGGGGGTTTCGGTAATGAAAAACTGTTTTTT. Its protein is CASSHRTGGFGNEKLFF.

The chain links TRBV7-9 to TRBJ2-7; D not resolved. Trimming removed 2 bases at V and 0 bases at J, with 8 bases between. CDR3 size: 14 residues. Germline-derived CDR1 and CDR2 are SEHNR and FQNEAQ (reference sequence). The CDR3 region is CASSLQATSYEQYF. The CDR3 bases are TGTGCCAGCAGCTTACAGGCGACCTCCTACGAGCAGTACTTC.

The gene calls are TRBV2 and TRBJ1-5, with TRBD1 matching 9 bases. The CDR3 extends over 13 amino acids. The V gene end was trimmed by 6 bases and the J gene end by 5 bases; junction bases not matched to a gene: 2. Germline assignment: CDR1 SNHLY and CDR2 FYNNEI. CDR3: CASRRTGDQPQHF. CDR3 coding DNA: TGTGCCAGCAGGCGGACAGGGGATCAGCCCCAGCATTTT.

V gene TRBV7-2 combines with J gene TRBJ2-3; no definite D call. The CDR3 extends over 12 amino acids. Germline CDR1 SGHTA, CDR2 FQGNSA. Trimming stripped 3 bases from V and 4 bases from J, with 5 bases between. CDR3 nucleotide sequence: TGTGCCAGCAGCTTCGAGCCAGATACGCAGTATTTT. It codes for CASSFEPDTQYF.

This chain joins TRBV7-9 and TRBJ2-1; possible D gene TRBD2, 6 bases. The V end was cut by 2 bases, the J end by 4 bases, with 18 bases between. From germline, CDR1 is SEHNR and CDR2 FQNEAQ (reference sequence). This CDR3 spans 17 amino acids. This chain's CDR3 is CASSLPPRVAVYNEQFF. DNA of the CDR3: TGTGCCAGCAGCTTACCACCCAGGGTAGCGGTTTACAATGAGCAGTTCTTC.

V usage is TRBV30 and J usage is TRBJ1-3; 7 nucleotides match TRBD1. Germline CDR1 and CDR2: GTSNPN and SVGIG (reference sequence). The CDR3 totals 15 residues. The V gene end was trimmed by 2 bases and the J gene end by 2 bases; junction bases not matched to a gene: 6. The DNA of the CDR3 is TGTGCCTGGAGTAAGGGACAGATGGCTGGAAACACCATATATTTT. Its protein is CAWSKGQMAGNTIYF.

The chain carries TRBV5-1 and TRBJ2-3; TRBD2 matches 9 bases. V shed 5 bases and J 2 bases; nucleotides not matched to a gene: 6. CDR3 size: 15 residues. CDR1 SGHRS and CDR2 YFSETQ come from the germline V gene. CDR3 bases: TGCGCCAGCAGACCAGCGGGGGGCCCCACAGATACGCAGTATTTT. Residues: CASRPAGGPTDTQYF.

The chain has TRBV5-1 and TRBJ1-3; TRBD1 is a possible D gene (6 bases). Germline assignment: CDR1 SGHRS and CDR2 YFSETQ. The CDR3 length is 15 residues. The germline V and J ends were trimmed by 2 bases and 1 base, with 10 bases remaining between them. CDR3 in amino acids: CASSLQQGSGNTIYF. CDR3 nucleotides: TGCGCCAGCAGCTTACAACAGGGTTCTGGAAACACCATATATTTT.

J is TRBJ2-7 and V is TRBV6-1; no clear D. The germline V gene has CDR1 MNHNS and CDR2 SASEGT. The CDR3 has 13 residues. Between the trimmed V and J ends, which lost 5 bases and 0 bases, there was a span of 8 bases. The CDR3 DNA is TGTGCCAGCAGTTATCGACTCTCCTACGAGCAGTACTTC. This encodes CASSYRLSYEQYF.

The chain has TRBV4-1 and TRBJ2-2, with TRBD2 matching 14 bases. The ends lost 3 bases at V and 2 bases at J; junction bases unmatched: 17. The germline V gene has CDR1 MGHRA and CDR2 YSYEKL. CDR3 length: 22 residues. CDR3 region: CASSHRRTSGGKPHGNTGELFF. The CDR3 DNA is TGCGCCAGCAGCCATCGGCGGACTAGCGGGGGGAAACCACATGGAAACACCGGGGAGCTGTTTTTT.

This rearrangement joins TRBV7-2 to TRBJ2-1, with TRBD2 matching over 12 bases. J lost 10 bases, V lost 8 bases, and 9 bases had no gene match. The CDR3 extends over 14 amino acids. Germline V gene lookup returns CDR1 SGHTA and CDR2 FQGNSA. CDR3 region: CASGIRTSGVEQFF. Here the CDR3 DNA reads TGTGCCAGCGGGATTAGGACTAGCGGGGTCGAGCAGTTCTTC.

The rearrangement links TRBV4-1 to TRBJ2-1; 7 bases fit TRBD2. The germline V gene encodes CDR1 MGHRA and CDR2 YSYEKL. Trimming removed 1 base from V and 5 bases from J; junction bases left unmatched: 11. The CDR3 is made up of 17 amino acids. The CDR3 coding sequence is TGCGCCAGCAGCCAAGCTTTGGTTCGGAGCGGGGACAATGAGCAGTTCTTC. Protein sequence: CASSQALVRSGDNEQFF.

This clone was found once. The CDR3 coding sequence is TGTGCCAGTAGTTTACAGGGGGACGGCAACACTGAAGCTTTCTTT. Its protein product is CASSLQGDGNTEAFF. The chain couples TRBV19 to TRBJ1-1, with TRBD1 matching over 8 bases. The V gene's germline CDR1 is LNHDA and CDR2 SQIVND (reference sequence). The CDR3 extends over 15 amino acids. The ends lost 5 bases at V and 2 bases at J; junction bases unmatched: 7.

This clone was found once. The chain has TRBV5-1 and TRBJ2-2, with D maybe TRBD2 (6 bases). V dropped 1 base and J dropped 7 bases, with 17 bases sitting between them. Germline V CDR1 and CDR2: SGHRS, YFSETQ. The CDR3 consists of 16 residues. The DNA of the CDR3 is TGCGCCAGCAGCTTGTGGGGCGGGGCTTCCAACGGGGAGCTGTTTTTT. This encodes CASSLWGGASNGELFF.

CDR3 sequence reads: CARHRTGGSYEQYF. In nucleotides, the CDR3 is TGTGCCAGACACAGGACAGGGGGTTCCTACGAGCAGTACTTC. This sequence joins TRBV11-2 and TRBJ2-7, with 10 bases fitting TRBD1. This CDR3 is 14 amino acids long. Per the germline V gene, CDR1 is SGHAT and CDR2 is FQNNGV. The ends lost 9 bases at V and 1 base at J; junction bases unmatched: 6.

The rearrangement links TRBV27 to TRBJ2-3; TRBD1 agrees at 7 bases. This CDR3 comprises 16 residues. J lost 0 bases, V lost 5 bases, and 8 bases had no gene match. CDR1 and CDR2 from the germline V gene are MNHEY and SMNVEV (reference sequence). CDR3 sequence (DNA): TGTGCCAGCAGTGCAACAGGGGCCACTAGCACAGATACGCAGTATTTT. It codes for CASSATGATSTDTQYF.

V usage is TRBV7-3 and J usage is TRBJ2-3; 9 bases match TRBD2. CDR3 length equals 15 residues. Losses at the gene ends were 2 bases for V and 1 base for J; bases not matched to a gene: 1. In germline, CDR1 is SGHTA, CDR2 FQGTGA. CDR3 DNA sequence: TGTGCCAGCAGCTTACGACTAGCGGGCACAGATACGCAGTATTTT. Protein sequence: CASSLRLAGTDTQYF.

This chain links TRBV6-5 with TRBJ2-5; 7 bases are a match to TRBD1. J gave up 2 bases and V 2 bases, and 5 bases lay outside the gene matches. The CDR3 sequence is 15 residues long. CDR1 and CDR2 (germline): MNHEY, SVGAGI. The CDR3 spells CASSYGTENQETQYF. CDR3 nucleotides: TGTGCCAGCAGTTACGGGACAGAGAATCAAGAGACCCAGTACTTC.

V gene TRBV5-4 combines with J gene TRBJ2-1, with a tentative D call TRBD1 (6 bases). Germline lookup yields CDR1 SGHNT and CDR2 YYREEE (reference sequence). CDR3 length: 14 amino acids. Trimming stripped 4 bases from V and 9 bases from J, with 17 bases between. DNA for the CDR3: TGTGCCAGCAGCGTGGACAGCCGTGGTGGTGAGCAGTTCTTC. Its translation is CASSVDSRGGEQFF.

The chain links TRBV9 to TRBJ2-2, with a possible D match to TRBD1 (6 bases). In germline, CDR1 is SGDLS, CDR2 YYNGEE. This CDR3 region has 13 residues. V lost 7 bases, J lost 7 bases, and 14 bases lay in between. In nucleotides, the CDR3 is TGTGCCAGCTGCCTGGGGGCGGTCGGGGAGCTGTTTTTT. Its translation is CASCLGAVGELFF.

The chain couples TRBV11-3 to TRBJ2-3, with D hard to call. This CDR3 is 14 amino acids long. V gave up 3 bases and J gave up 0 bases, with 7 bases separating them. Per germline, CDR1 SGHNT and CDR2 YENEEA. This chain's CDR3 is CASSFGQSTDTQYF. DNA for the CDR3: TGTGCCAGCAGCTTTGGTCAGAGCACAGATACGCAGTATTTT. The full variable domain, rest sourced from reference TRBV11-3 and TRBJ2-3, is EAGVVQSPRYKIIEKKQPVAFWCNPISGHNTLYWYLQNLGQGPELLIRYENEEAVDDSQLPKDRFSAERLKGVDSTLKIQPAELGDSAVYLCASSFGQSTDTQYFGPGTRLTVL.

The chain recombines TRBV30 with TRBJ1-2; perhaps TRBD1 as D (5 bases). Germline CDR1 GTSNPN, CDR2 SVGIG (reference sequence). Trimming pared 5 bases from V and 4 bases from J, leaving 14 bases between. The CDR3 spans 13 residues. CDR3 region: CAWGWGTGYGYTF. The CDR3 DNA reads TGTGCCTGGGGTTGGGGGACTGGCTATGGCTACACCTTC. The full variable domain, completed using reference TRBV30 and TRBJ1-2, is SQTIHQWPATLVQPVGSPLSLECTVEGTSNPNLYWYRQAAGRGLQLLFYSVGIGQISSEVPQNLSASRPQDRQFILSSKKLLLSDSGFYLCAWGWGTGYGYTFGSGTRLTVV.

To note about this clone: Other DNA sequences in the same sample also yield this CDR3. The J gene is TRBJ2-5, the V gene TRBV2; tentative D call: TRBD2 (6 bases). V lost 6 bases, J lost 5 bases, and 10 bases lay in between. This CDR3 spans 12 amino acids. Germline V gene lookup returns CDR1 SNHLY and CDR2 FYNNEI. The CDR3 region is CASRLAIETQYF. The CDR3 coding sequence is TGTGCCAGCAGGCTAGCGATCGAGACCCAGTACTTC.

The gene calls are TRBV9 and TRBJ2-1; no clear D. The ends were cut back, 0 bases at V and 10 bases at J, with 14 bases in the middle. In germline, CDR1 is SGDLS, CDR2 YYNGEE. The CDR3 length is 14 residues. CDR3 bases: TGTGCCAGCAGCGTAGCTGAGGCTTCAGTCGAGCAGTTCTTC. Residues: CASSVAEASVEQFF.

For the CDR3, the DNA is TGCGCCAGCAGCCAAGATTTACAGGCGGAGAACACTGAAGCTTTCTTT. It translates to CASSQDLQAENTEAFF. The J gene is TRBJ1-1, the V gene TRBV4-3, with D possibly TRBD1 on 5 matching bases. Germline CDR1 reads LGHNA; CDR2 reads YSLEER. The germline V and J ends were trimmed by 0 bases and 1 base, with 12 bases remaining between them. CDR3 size: 16 residues.

The chain links TRBV28 to TRBJ1-6, with D possibly TRBD1 on 6 matching bases. Between the trimmed V and J ends, which lost 6 bases and 7 bases, there was a span of 16 bases. Germline V gives CDR1 MDHEN, CDR2 SYDVKM. The CDR3 covers 15 residues. The CDR3 protein is CASRDQSRGNSPLHF. The CDR3 coding sequence is TGTGCCAGCAGAGATCAATCCAGGGGAAATTCACCCCTCCACTTT.